The 13 T cell receptor beta chains given below trace back to one sample, sequenced in a study of cytomegalovirus exposure and HLA in healthy donors. The study ran its PCR with 60 Vbeta and 13 Jbeta primers. Libraries were prepared by immunoSEQ multiplex PCR; TCRdb keeps only in-frame clonotypes and omits some of them. Of roughly 190,000 clones listed, approximately 78% are singletons. Material: PBMCs. These receptors were obtained from a woman between 18 and 30 years old in good health and CMV-seronegative.

The J gene is TRBJ2-7, the V gene TRBV9; the match to TRBD1 covers 9 bases. CDR3 length equals 16 residues. Trimming cost V 0 bases and J 2 bases; bases outside gene matches: 6. Per the germline V gene, CDR1 is SGDLS and CDR2 is YYNGEE. In DNA, the CDR3 is TGTGCCAGCAGCGTAGGAGCCGGGACAGGGACCTACGAGCAGTACTTC. This sequence encodes CASSVGAGTGTYEQYF. Full variable domain (missing parts from reference TRBV9 and TRBJ2-7): DSGVTQTPKHLITATGQRVTLRCSPRSGDLSVYWYQQSLDQGLQFLIQYYNGEERAKGNILERFSAQQFPDLHSELNLSSLELGDSALYFCASSVGAGTGTYEQYFGPGTRLTVT.

The chain has TRBV6-5 and TRBJ1-5; 7 bases match TRBD1. Germline CDR1 and CDR2: MNHEY and SVGAGI. The length of the CDR3 is 13 residues. V gave up 0 bases and J gave up 7 bases; unmatched junction bases: 0. The CDR3 bases are TGTGCCAGCAGTTACTCGACAGGGCAGCCCCAGCATTTT. This gives the protein CASSYSTGQPQHF.

V usage is TRBV4-1 and J usage is TRBJ1-1, with D tentatively TRBD1 (5 bases). The CDR3 sequence is 16 residues long. CDR1 is MGHRA and CDR2 is YSYEKL in the germline V gene. Trimming shortened V by 0 bases and J by 4 bases, and 15 bases separated the two germline ends. CDR3 sequence reads: CASSQELGGGITEAFF. The DNA for the CDR3 is TGCGCCAGCAGCCAAGAGTTGGGGGGAGGGATCACTGAAGCTTTCTTT.

This clone was seen more than once but under ten times. CDR3 sequence reads: CASSISGWRNTEAFF. The CDR3 DNA sequence: TGTGCCAGTAGTATATCGGGATGGAGGAACACTGAAGCTTTCTTT. The chain recombines TRBV19 with TRBJ1-1; D ambiguous. Trimming stripped 2 bases from V and 1 base from J, with 11 bases between. Germline V lookup: CDR1 LNHDA, CDR2 SQIVND (reference sequence). The CDR3 has 15 residues.

This chain joins TRBV2 and TRBJ1-4; TRBD1 agrees at 7 bases. The germline gives CDR1 SNHLY, CDR2 FYNNEI. The CDR3 sequence is 19 residues long. V lost 6 bases to trimming and J lost 3 bases; unmatched junction nucleotides: 19. The CDR3 DNA reads TGTGCCAGCAGGTGGGGCGGGGACAGTAGTCCATCCGCTAATGAAAAACTGTTTTTT. Protein sequence: CASRWGGDSSPSANEKLFF.

The chain is built from TRBV6-1 and TRBJ1-5; 9 bases are a match to TRBD1. Trimming took 6 bases from V and 0 from J; bases not matched to a gene: 3. Germline V gene sequence: CDR1 MNHNS, CDR2 SASEGT. The length of the CDR3 is 15 residues. In DNA form, the CDR3 reads TGTGCCAGCAGGGGGGACAGGGATAGCAATCAGCCCCAGCATTTT. It translates to CASRGDRDSNQPQHF.

This clone was observed a single time. The rearrangement uses TRBV6-1 and TRBJ1-1; 11 bases match TRBD1. The CDR3 loop spans 16 amino acids. V shed 4 bases, J shed 1 base, and the junction held 5 bases outside the gene matches. Looked up from germline, CDR1 is MNHNS and CDR2 is SASEGT. In nucleotides, the CDR3 is TGTGCCAGCAGTGCCCGGACAGGGGGCGCGAACACTGAAGCTTTCTTT. It specifies CASSARTGGANTEAFF.

The chain employs TRBV29-1 and TRBJ2-3, with TRBD2 matching 11 bases. The CDR3 has 14 amino acids. Germline assignment: CDR1 SQVTM and CDR2 ANQGSEA. With V trimmed by 6 bases and J by 2 bases, 4 bases remained unmatched. The CDR3 region is CSVGLAGPTDTQYF. The CDR3 DNA is TGCAGCGTAGGACTAGCGGGTCCCACAGATACGCAGTATTTT.

This clone was seen a single time. This chain joins TRBV6-7 and TRBJ2-5; TRBD1 might be the D (5 bases). With the DNA end fitting TRBJ2-7 better, the J assignment may be wrong. TRBV6-7 falls under the ORF class, with uncertain function. The CDR3 runs 14 residues. The CDR3 here is CASNSRETSYEQYF. The CDR3 nucleotides are TGTGCCAGCAATAGCAGGGAAACCTCCTACGAGCAGTACTTC.

The chain joins TRBV2 to TRBJ2-1; TRBD2 matches 11 bases. Germline-derived CDR1 and CDR2 are SNHLY and FYNNEI. The CDR3 spans 16 residues. CDR3 amino acids: CACLAGGTHPYNEQFF. The CDR3 nucleotides read TGTGCATGCCTAGCGGGAGGCACCCATCCTTACAATGAGCAGTTCTTC. The whole variable domain, remainder taken from reference TRBV2 and TRBJ2-1, is EPEVTQTPSHQVTQMGQEVILRCVPISNHLYFYWYRQILGQKVEFLVSFYNNEISEKSEIFDDQFSVERPDGSNFTLKIRSTKLEDSAMYFCACLAGGTHPYNEQFFGPGTRLTVL.

This chain links TRBV19 with TRBJ2-7; 8 bases fit TRBD2. The junction had 5 bases not matched to a gene; V was cut back by 4 bases and J by 0 bases. The CDR3 runs 15 residues. Germline lookup yields CDR1 LNHDA and CDR2 SQIVND (reference sequence). CDR3 bases: TGTGCCAGTAGTACTCCGGGGGGGCCCTCCTACGAGCAGTACTTC. It translates to CASSTPGGPSYEQYF.

This clone has more than one count but fewer than ten. The chain joins TRBV11-2 to TRBJ2-7; 7 positions agree with TRBD1. This CDR3 has 13 residues. Germline V gene lookup returns CDR1 SGHAT and CDR2 FQNNGV. With 5 bases clipped from V and 6 bases from J, the junction kept 7 bases outside the gene matches. The CDR3 coding sequence is TGTGCCAGCAGCCCCGGGACAGTGTCCGAGCAGTACTTC. It translates to CASSPGTVSEQYF.

The CDR3 region is CASSLGTELYGYTF. CDR3 coding DNA: TGCGCCAGCAGCTTGGGGACAGAACTATATGGCTACACCTTC. This chain links TRBV5-1 with TRBJ1-2; possibly TRBD1 for D (6 bases). The CDR3 is made up of 14 amino acids. Trimming cost V 0 bases and J 5 bases, with 11 bases left between them. The germline V gene has CDR1 SGHRS and CDR2 YFSETQ. Full variable domain (remainder filled in from reference TRBV5-1 and TRBJ1-2): KAGVTQTPRYLIKTRGQQVTLSCSPISGHRSVSWYQQTPGQGLQFLFEYFSETQRNKGNFPGRFSGRQFSNSRSEMNVSTLELGDSALYLCASSLGTELYGYTFGSGTRLTVV.